This T cell receptor (beta chain) came from a study of T-cell reconstitution after alpha-beta-depleted transplantation in children. This clonotype was detected a few times. Antigen unknown. During its preparation, the TCRbeta library received unique molecular identifiers. TCRdb reprocessed the PCR reads via MiXCR and lists one record per CDR3 protein. The sample shows some 78,000 distinct CDR3 sequences, about 14% of them seen only once. Germline assignment: CDR1 ENHRY and CDR2 SYGVKD. Between the trimmed V and J ends, which lost 0 bases and 5 bases, there was a span of 16 bases. The CDR3 loop spans 16 amino acids. Overall study findings and caveats: Expanded graft clones numbering several hundred reportedly gave rise to alpha-beta T cells about two months after transplant. T-cell counts and diversity at one year following transplant were attributed mainly to newly produced T cells.

The clonotype originates from a male patient aged 2 to 9 who had a stem cell transplant for acute lymphoblastic leukemia, so the T cells may come from the graft donor. V and J are TRBV10-3 and TRBJ1-2; tentatively, D is TRBD1 (5 bases). The input for sequencing was PBMCs, mostly from graft donor cells, taken 180 days after TCRalphabeta/CD19-depleted stem cell transplant. CDR3 bases: TGTGCCATCAGTGAGTCCCGGACACAAAAACCGTATGGCTACACCTTC. It yields the protein CAISESRTQKPYGYTF.